The rows below give T cell receptor beta chains drawn from one sample of a study of blood T cell repertoires in COVID-19. Using immunoSEQ multiplex PCR, the repertoire was profiled, and TCRdb retains in-frame clones only, with some absent. The table lists 150,000 to 200,000 clones, 81% of them singletons. Sequencing was performed on peripheral blood. The receptors here all came from a woman of 80 years or more with COVID-19, enrolled during active disease. CDR3s include the opening cysteine and the closing phenylalanine or tryptophan. D genes are given only for firm matches. Clone size is not always given. Where it is, it says once, few, many or a class for expanded clones.

CDR3 | DNA | J | V | D | size
CSVRTGTYGYTF | TGCAGCGTTCGGACAGGGACCTATGGCTACACCTTC | TRBJ1-2 | TRBV29-1 | TRBD1 | -
CASSHRGRETQYF | TGTGCCAGCAGCCACAGGGGACGAGAGACCCAGTACTTC | TRBJ2-5 | TRBV28 | TRBD1 | -
CASSARLAGGPTDTQYF | TGTGCCAGCAGCGCCCGACTAGCGGGAGGGCCGACAGATACGCAGTATTTT | TRBJ2-3 | TRBV7-2 | TRBD2 | once
CASSLDPGDYGYTF | TGTGCCAGCAGCTTAGACCCAGGGGACTATGGCTACACCTTC | TRBJ1-2 | TRBV11-3 | - | -
CASSPPPRAGGQFF | TGTGCCAGCAGTCCTCCCCCACGGGCCGGAGGGCAGTTCTTC | TRBJ2-1 | TRBV25-1 | - | -
CASSLDEGQGAEQFF | TGTGCCAGCAGCTTGGACGAGGGACAGGGGGCCGAGCAGTTCTTC | TRBJ2-1 | TRBV5-6 | TRBD1 | -
CASSQRTGDNSPLHF | TGTGCCAGCAGCCAACGGACAGGGGATAATTCACCCCTCCACTTT | TRBJ1-6 | TRBV27 | TRBD1 | -
CASSIAGTAPYEQYF | TGTGCCAGTAGTATAGCCGGGACAGCCCCCTACGAGCAGTACTTC | TRBJ2-7 | TRBV19 | TRBD1 | few
CASRGDRVNEQFF | TGTGCCAGCAGGGGGGACAGGGTTAATGAGCAGTTCTTC | TRBJ2-1 | TRBV2 | TRBD1 | -
CASIPGQGRPLSGNTIYF | TGTGCCAGCATACCGGGACAGGGGAGACCCCTCTCTGGAAACACCATATATTTT | TRBJ1-3 | TRBV19 | TRBD1 | -
CAWSPGTDGNTIYF | TGTGCCTGGAGTCCAGGGACAGACGGAAACACCATATATTTT | TRBJ1-3 | TRBV30 | TRBD1 | few
CASSAGTGASYEQYF | TGTGCCAGCAGCGCCGGGACAGGGGCCTCCTACGAGCAGTACTTC | TRBJ2-7 | TRBV11-2 | TRBD1 | -
CASSLNSYNSPLHF | TGTGCCAGCAGCTTAAACAGTTATAATTCACCCCTCCACTTT | TRBJ1-6 | TRBV11-2 | - | -
CASMDGANTGELFF | TGTGCCAGCATGGACGGGGCGAACACCGGGGAGCTGTTTTTT | TRBJ2-2 | TRBV2 | - | -
CATSRGTSGGASQFF | TGTGCCACCAGCAGGGGGACTAGCGGGGGGGCTTCGCAGTTCTTC | TRBJ2-1 | TRBV15 | TRBD2 | once
CASLGQGRGQRGEKLFF | TGTGCCAGTCTCGGACAGGGAAGGGGGCAAAGGGGGGAAAAACTGTTTTTT | TRBJ1-4 | TRBV19 | TRBD1 | -
CASRRTGTSVYNEQFF | TGTGCCAGCAGGCGAACCGGGACTAGCGTTTACAATGAGCAGTTCTTC | TRBJ2-1 | TRBV27 | TRBD2 | -
CATSDSGTSGVRSSYNEQFF | TGTGCCACCAGTGATTCCGGGACTAGCGGGGTTCGAAGCTCCTACAATGAGCAGTTCTTC | TRBJ2-1 | TRBV24-1 | TRBD2 | -
CASSPPRGNTDTQYF | TGTGCCAGCAGTCCGCCCAGGGGGAACACAGATACGCAGTATTTT | TRBJ2-3 | TRBV6-5 | TRBD1 | -
CASSMVRGSTDTQYF | TGTGCCAGTAGTATGGTCAGAGGAAGCACAGATACGCAGTATTTT | TRBJ2-3 | TRBV19 | - | -
CASSLPRTGIGETQYF | TGCGCCAGCAGCTTGCCAAGGACAGGGATTGGAGAGACCCAGTACTTC | TRBJ2-5 | TRBV5-1 | TRBD1 | -